The present TCR beta chain was sequenced within a study of blood T cell repertoires in COVID-19. At the level of the study: The analysed material was cDNA or gDNA that came from T cells, B-cell-depleted T cells, or PBMCs.

Data came from immunoSEQ multiplex PCR; TCRdb stores just in-frame clones and leaves some out. The sample has 310,000 or so clones, about 90% seen once. This clone occurred a few times. Germline CDR1 and CDR2: LGHDT and YNNKEL (reference sequence). The CDR3 is 16 amino acids. Trimming at V came to 4 bases and at J to 4 bases, leaving 4 bases not matched to a gene. The chain combines TRBV3-1 (or the pseudogene TRBV3-2) with TRBJ2-1; 13 bases are a match to TRBD2. This TCR was recovered from a woman in her twenties or thirties who had recovered from COVID-19. Sequenced input: PBMCs or T cells enriched from blood (not recorded which). The CDR3 nucleotides read TGTGCCAGCAGCCCGTGGACTAGCGGGGGTTACAATGAGCAGTTCTTC. Protein sequence: CASSPWTSGGYNEQFF.